The T cell receptor beta chain under discussion was sequenced for a study of blood T cell repertoires in COVID-19. Study at large: The analysed material was cDNA or gDNA that came from T cells, B-cell-depleted T cells, or PBMCs.

Ages ranged from about 18 to 89 years, with residence in about 23 US areas. Membership in each cohort depended on participant-reported clinical history. Per the germline V gene, CDR1 is SGHTA and CDR2 is FQGNSA. CDR3 length equals 15 residues. Germline trimming cut 7 bases from V and 7 bases from J; bases unmatched to any gene: 8. In the study's own analysis: Estimated nucleated cell counts came from reference gene primer amplification. The repertoire was sequenced with immunoSEQ multiplex PCR; TCRdb's copy has only in-frame clones and lacks some. D and trimming come from the DNA, and the V and J calls and clone size come from that table. The sample holds approximately 400,000 clones; just over 90% are singletons and the top ten take just over 0.85%.

This receptor was obtained from a woman between 40 and 50 years old who had been exposed to COVID-19. The chain links TRBV7-2 to TRBJ1-6, with 9 bases lining up with TRBD1. The sample taken for sequencing was PBMCs or T cells enriched from blood (not recorded which). Here the CDR3 DNA reads TGTGCCAGCAAGAGGGACAGGGTCGAGAATTCACCCCTCCACTTT. Its protein is CASKRDRVENSPLHF. Supplemented by reference TRBV7-2 and TRBJ1-6, the full variable domain reads GAGVSQSPSNKVTEKGKDVELRCDPISGHTALYWYRQSLGQGLEFLIYFQGNSAPDKSGLPSDRFSAERTGGSVSTLTIQRTQQEDSAVYLCASKRDRVENSPLHFGNGTRLTVT.